What follows is one T cell receptor (beta chain) and its context. Antigen specificity is unknown. Distinct nucleotide sequences in the sample also encode this CDR3. Germline lookup yields CDR1 KGHSH and CDR2 LQKENI. Trimming left V 3 bases short and J 0 bases short, with 11 bases between. This CDR3 is 15 amino acids long. This entry is derived from a study of siplizumab effects on memory and regulatory T cells. Study-level points and caveats: Alloreactive sequences from unstimulated CD4+ memory cells fell significantly with siplizumab.

Measured with immunoSEQ multiplex PCR; TCRdb has only the in-frame clones, and not every one. This sample carries about 110,000 clones, 93% of them seen once, and the ten largest clones take about 0.32%. The V gene is TRBV18, the J gene TRBJ1-1, with D possibly being TRBD1 (5 bases). The material sequenced was CD4+ T cells sorted from blood. The sequence derives from a human donor in good health. The CDR3 reads CASSPRDGLNTEAFF. Written as DNA, the CDR3 is TGTGCCAGCTCACCCCGGGACGGACTGAACACTGAAGCTTTCTTT.